These 22 T cell receptor beta chains originate from one sample sequenced in a study of T-cell memory formation after mild COVID-19. TCRdb re-called the 5' RACE reads through MiXCR, storing one row per CDR3 protein. Among approximately 340,000 distinct CDR3 sequences listed, 15% to 20% were seen once. Sequences were obtained from PBMCs or a T cell subset sorted from them (not recorded which). All receptors come from a young man who had mild COVID-19 (a few samples of this study predate the infection). Cell type and time point are not known.

V and J are TRBV5-4 and TRBJ2-3; D call uncertain. In germline, CDR1 is SGHNT, CDR2 YYREEE (reference sequence). The germline V and J ends were trimmed by 4 bases and 6 bases, with 12 bases remaining between them. CDR3 size: 13 residues. CDR3 DNA: TGTGCCAGCAGCGACCCCCCCGGGGATACGCAGTATTTT. It codes for CASSDPPGDTQYF.

This clonotype occurred a few times. This chain joins TRBV9 and TRBJ1-1; D is ambiguous. CDR3 length: 15 residues. The V end lost 0 bases, the J end lost 0 bases, and 9 bases lay between the germline ends. Germline V gene sequence: CDR1 SGDLS, CDR2 YYNGEE. CDR3 nucleotides: TGTGCCAGCAGCGTAGCTGAAGGGATGAACACTGAAGCTTTCTTT. It yields the protein CASSVAEGMNTEAFF.

The table lists this clonotype with a few counts. V and J are TRBV5-1 and TRBJ2-7; D is tentatively TRBD1 or TRBD2 (5 bases each). The CDR3 extends over 15 amino acids. Looked up from germline, CDR1 is SGHRS and CDR2 is YFSETQ. V was pared by 0 bases and J by 7 bases, with 17 bases between. The CDR3 loop is CASSLVEGRGIEQYF. The CDR3 nucleotides read TGCGCCAGCAGCTTGGTAGAAGGACGGGGCATAGAGCAGTACTTC.

This clonotype showed up many times. The V call is TRBV7-2, the J call TRBJ2-7; no definite D call. The germline gives CDR1 SGHTA, CDR2 FQGNSA. V lost 4 bases to trimming and J lost 7 bases, with 11 bases between them. The CDR3 totals 12 residues. CDR3 residues: CASSWGYLEQYF. The CDR3 DNA reads as TGTGCCAGCAGCTGGGGATACTTGGAGCAGTACTTC.

This rearrangement joins TRBV10-3 to TRBJ1-2; 7 bases fit TRBD1. This CDR3 is built from 14 residues. With 2 bases clipped from V and 4 bases from J, the junction kept 4 bases outside the gene matches. Germline CDR1 is ENHRY and CDR2 is SYGVKD. The CDR3 DNA follows: TGTGCCATCAGTGAGAGCAGGGACAGCTATGGCTACACCTTC. Amino acid sequence: CAISESRDSYGYTF.

This clonotype has ten or more counts. The chain uses TRBV7-2 and TRBJ2-3; possible D gene TRBD2, 5 bases. The CDR3 extends over 14 amino acids. The germline V gene has CDR1 SGHTA and CDR2 FQGNSA. Trimming removed 2 bases at V and 4 bases at J, with 10 bases between. For the CDR3, the DNA is TGTGCCAGCAGCTTAAGGAGGTCGCCAGATACGCAGTATTTT. Translation: CASSLRRSPDTQYF.

There are a few counts of this clonotype. V gene TRBV3-1 combines with J gene TRBJ2-1; D could derive from TRBD1 or TRBD2 (5 bases each). V was trimmed by 0 bases and J by 8 bases, leaving 11 bases between them. Per germline, CDR1 LGHDT and CDR2 YNNKEL (reference sequence). This CDR3 comprises 14 residues. The CDR3 sequence: CASSQDPGTHEQFF. CDR3 DNA: TGTGCCAGCAGCCAAGATCCCGGGACCCATGAGCAGTTCTTC.

This clonotype was observed at least ten times. This chain connects TRBV7-2 to TRBJ2-5; D unclear. V was shortened by 7 bases and J by 1 base, with 13 bases between the two germline ends. CDR3 length: 14 residues. The germline V gene encodes CDR1 SGHTA and CDR2 FQGNSA. CDR3 region: CASTVSRLQETQYF. In DNA, the CDR3 is TGTGCCAGCACCGTTAGCAGGCTCCAAGAGACCCAGTACTTC.

A single count supports this clonotype. The chain recombines TRBV5-1 with TRBJ1-3; TRBD1 aligns across 7 bases. The germline V gene encodes CDR1 SGHRS and CDR2 YFSETQ. The CDR3 is made up of 15 amino acids. J lost 7 bases, V lost 0 bases, and 7 bases had no gene match. The CDR3 is CASSLEAGGLNTIYF. Written as DNA, the CDR3 is TGCGCCAGCAGCTTGGAGGCAGGGGGTCTGAACACCATATATTTT.

There are a few counts of this clonotype. The V gene is TRBV5-1, the J gene TRBJ2-3, with D unresolved. The CDR3 has 14 residues. The V gene's germline CDR1 is SGHRS and CDR2 YFSETQ. V lost 0 bases to trimming and J lost 7 bases, with 12 bases between them. The DNA for the CDR3 is TGCGCCAGCAGCTTGGGGGTGTCAAAGAATACGCAGTATTTT. The encoded protein is CASSLGVSKNTQYF.

V and J are TRBV12-3 or TRBV12-4 and TRBJ1-1, with a weak D call TRBD1 (5 bases). V was cut by 5 bases and J by 6 bases, with 10 bases left in between. This CDR3 contains 12 residues. CDR3 in DNA: TGTGCCAGCAGTACCAGACAGCCTGAAGCTTTCTTT. Protein sequence: CASSTRQPEAFF.

The chain carries TRBV12-3 or TRBV12-4 and TRBJ1-2; TRBD1 is a possible D gene (5 bases). The CDR3 covers 14 residues. The V gene lost 6 bases and the J gene lost 6 bases, with 17 bases spanning the gap. The CDR3: CASSPVGAADGYTF. The CDR3 DNA reads TGTGCCAGCAGCCCAGTTGGGGCCGCGGATGGCTACACCTTC.

This clonotype occurred once. V and J are TRBV20-1 and TRBJ2-5, with TRBD2 matching over 8 bases. Trimming removed 5 bases from V and 4 bases from J; junction bases left unmatched: 6. CDR1 and CDR2 from the germline V gene are DFQATT and SNEGSKA (reference sequence). This CDR3 comprises 13 residues. The CDR3 sequence is CSASGGLGETQYF. As DNA, the CDR3 is TGCAGTGCTTCGGGGGGGCTCGGAGAGACCCAGTACTTC.

This clonotype was counted between two and nine times. The chain combines TRBV4-1 with TRBJ2-5, with TRBD2 as a possible D gene (7 bases). CDR3 length equals 15 residues. Germline assignment: CDR1 MGHRA and CDR2 YSYEKL. V lost 4 bases, J lost 4 bases, and 16 bases lay in between. Written as DNA, the CDR3 is TGCGCCAGCAGCCTCCTCGGGGGGCCGCTAGAGACCCAGTACTTC. The encoded protein is CASSLLGGPLETQYF.

This clonotype turned up a few times. This chain connects TRBV20-1 to TRBJ1-1; TRBD1 is a possible D gene (6 bases). V lost 3 bases to trimming and J lost 4 bases, with 6 bases between them. The CDR3 contains 11 residues. Germline V gives CDR1 DFQATT, CDR2 SNEGSKA (reference sequence). This CDR3 reads CSASRGTEAFF. CDR3 coding DNA: TGCAGTGCTAGCAGGGGCACTGAAGCTTTCTTT.

In this sample, this clonotype turned up a few times. The rearrangement links TRBV7-9 to TRBJ2-1; D may be TRBD1 or TRBD2 (5 bases each). This CDR3 is 13 amino acids long. CDR1 is SEHNR and CDR2 is FQNEAQ in the germline V gene (reference sequence). V gave up 5 bases and J gave up 7 bases, with 12 bases separating them. This CDR3 reads CASSPGPWNEQFF. In DNA, the CDR3 is TGTGCCAGCAGCCCGGGACCTTGGAATGAGCAGTTCTTC.

The V and J genes are TRBV5-1 and TRBJ1-2, with a tentative D call TRBD1 (6 bases). The CDR3 is 15 residues long. CDR1 is SGHRS and CDR2 is YFSETQ in the germline V gene. V lost 4 bases and J 2 bases, leaving 15 bases between the germline ends. The CDR3: CASSQTTTGNYGYTF. Written as DNA, the CDR3 is TGCGCCAGCAGCCAAACCACTACAGGGAACTATGGCTACACCTTC.

The gene calls are TRBV4-1 and TRBJ1-5, with D unresolved. The CDR3 runs 15 residues. Between the trimmed V and J ends, which lost 5 bases and 0 bases, there was a span of 11 bases. Germline V gives CDR1 MGHRA, CDR2 YSYEKL. CDR3 residues: CASSYRHSSNQPQHF. CDR3 DNA sequence: TGCGCCAGCAGCTACCGACACTCTAGCAATCAGCCCCAGCATTTT.

This clonotype showed up just a few times. The rearrangement joins TRBV6-4 to TRBJ1-1; no firm D call. Germline CDR1 and CDR2: MRHNA and SNTAGT. Between the trimmed V and J ends, which lost 0 bases and 7 bases, there was a span of 6 bases. The CDR3 loop spans 12 amino acids. CDR3 region: CASSDSFGEAFF. The CDR3 region has the DNA TGTGCCAGCAGTGACTCGTTTGGTGAAGCTTTCTTT.

This clonotype came up a few times. The chain links TRBV28 to TRBJ2-3, with D possibly being TRBD1 (5 bases). The V gene's germline CDR1 is MDHEN and CDR2 SYDVKM. V was trimmed by 5 bases and J by 4 bases, leaving 13 bases between them. CDR3 size: 14 residues. The CDR3 DNA reads TGTGCCAGCAGTCCCCGGGCAGGGCCAGATACGCAGTATTTT. Translation: CASSPRAGPDTQYF.

The gene calls are TRBV5-1 and TRBJ2-5; 9 bases map to TRBD1. The ends lost 2 bases at V and 0 bases at J; junction bases unmatched: 2. The length of the CDR3 is 15 residues. The germline V gene encodes CDR1 SGHRS and CDR2 YFSETQ. In nucleotides, the CDR3 is TGCGCCAGCAGCTTCGGGACAGGGCACCAAGAGACCCAGTACTTC. This codes for CASSFGTGHQETQYF.

This clonotype was observed a handful of times. This sequence joins TRBV5-5 and TRBJ1-1; no definite D call. Germline V gene sequence: CDR1 SGHKS, CDR2 YYEKEE (reference sequence). The CDR3 consists of 12 residues. V was shortened by 2 bases and J by 8 bases, with 10 bases between the two germline ends. For the CDR3, the DNA is TGTGCCAGCAGCTTAAGTCCAGCAGAAGCTTTCTTT. This gives the protein CASSLSPAEAFF.